This T cell receptor beta chain was documented in a study of neurological immune-mediated disorders. From the 5' RACE reads, TCRdb called clonotypes with MiXCR, one entry per CDR3 protein. Among approximately 100,000 distinct CDR3 sequences listed, 3% to 4% were seen once. The germline V and J ends were trimmed by 9 bases and 2 bases, with 17 bases remaining between them. This CDR3 contains 14 residues. The germline gives CDR1 SGHTA, CDR2 FQGNSA. This clonotype was found many times. The sequenced material came from PBMCs. This receptor was obtained from a woman between 18 and 29 years old with multiple sclerosis. The chain links TRBV7-2 to TRBJ2-7, with D tentatively TRBD2 (6 bases). The CDR3 spells CASSGGSLTYEQYF. Written as DNA, the CDR3 is TGTGCCAGTAGCGGCGGCAGCCTCACCTACGAGCAGTACTTC.